The 17 T cell receptor beta chains reported below all come from one sample, sequenced in a study of cytomegalovirus exposure and HLA in healthy donors. PCR used 60 Vbeta primers and 13 Jbeta primers. The table came from immunoSEQ multiplex PCR; TCRdb's copy has only in-frame clones and leaves some out. The sample shows 210,000 or so clones, around 89% of them seen only once. The sample consisted of PBMCs. The receptors shown here come from a woman under 30 in good health and CMV-seronegative.

The genes are TRBV10-3 and TRBJ2-7; 9 positions agree with TRBD1. Germline CDR1 reads ENHRY; CDR2 reads SYGVKD. Trimming removed 0 bases from V and 4 bases from J; junction bases left unmatched: 4. The CDR3 extends over 15 amino acids. CDR3 nucleotides: TGTGCCATCAGTGAGTCGGGACAGGGAAGGTACGAGCAGTACTTC. This translates into CAISESGQGRYEQYF.

This clone occurred once. V and J are TRBV7-9 and TRBJ1-4; 7 nucleotides line up with TRBD1. V was clipped by 2 bases and J by 9 bases; unmatched bases: 9. Germline-derived CDR1 and CDR2 are SEHNR and FQNEAQ (reference sequence). This CDR3 has 15 residues. CDR3 bases: TGTGCCAGCAGCTTAAGAACAGGGGATCGTCAAAAACTGTTTTTT. Its translation is CASSLRTGDRQKLFF. The full variable domain, its missing parts supplied by reference TRBV7-9 and TRBJ1-4, is DTGVSQNPRHKITKRGQNVTFRCDPISEHNRLYWYRQTLGQGPEFLTYFQNEAQLEKSRLLSDRFSAERPKGSFSTLEIQRTEQGDSAMYLCASSLRTGDRQKLFFGSGTQLSVL.

The rearrangement uses TRBV5-1 and TRBJ2-1, with a tentative D call TRBD1 (6 bases). Trimming stripped 0 bases from V and 6 bases from J, with 16 bases between. The CDR3 totals 16 residues. CDR1 is SGHRS, CDR2 YFSETQ, per germline. The DNA for the CDR3 is TGCGCCAGCAGCTTGGACGTGGGGGCCGAACGCAATGAGCAGTTCTTC. It codes for CASSLDVGAERNEQFF. Full variable domain (rest looked up from reference TRBV5-1 and TRBJ2-1): KAGVTQTPRYLIKTRGQQVTLSCSPISGHRSVSWYQQTPGQGLQFLFEYFSETQRNKGNFPGRFSGRQFSNSRSEMNVSTLELGDSALYLCASSLDVGAERNEQFFGPGTRLTVL.

The chain couples TRBV7-9 to TRBJ1-1; 9 nucleotides align to TRBD1. V dropped 8 bases and J dropped 0; count of bases not matched to a gene: 4. The germline CDR1 and CDR2 sequences are SEHNR and FQNEAQ (reference sequence). The CDR3 loop spans 14 amino acids. CDR3 loop: CASRDRDMNTEAFF. CDR3 in DNA: TGTGCCAGCCGGGACAGGGATATGAACACTGAAGCTTTCTTT.

The rearrangement uses TRBV4-1 and TRBJ1-6, with D possibly TRBD1 on 5 matching bases. Germline V lookup: CDR1 MGHRA, CDR2 YSYEKL. The CDR3 runs to 18 residues. V lost 2 bases and J lost 6, with 20 bases in between. The CDR3 DNA follows: TGCGCCAGCAGCCAAAGGTGGGGGGGTGGCTTACCTAATTCACCCCTCCACTTT. Amino acids: CASSQRWGGGLPNSPLHF.

The J gene is TRBJ2-3, the V gene TRBV27; TRBD1 matches 8 bases. V shed 6 bases, J shed 1 base, and the junction held 0 bases outside the gene matches. The length of the CDR3 is 13 residues. The V gene's germline CDR1 is MNHEY and CDR2 SMNVEV (reference sequence). The CDR3 DNA reads TGTGCCAGCAGGGGACAGGGCACAGATACGCAGTATTTT. It yields the protein CASRGQGTDTQYF.

The chain recombines TRBV5-1 with TRBJ1-2; the D gene is possibly TRBD1 (6 bases). V lost 4 bases and J lost 4, with 14 bases in between. This CDR3 contains 14 residues. Germline V gene sequence: CDR1 SGHRS, CDR2 YFSETQ. The chain's CDR3 is CASSSETGSYGYTF. CDR3 sequence (DNA): TGCGCCAGCAGCAGTGAAACAGGGAGCTATGGCTACACCTTC.

V is TRBV10-3 and J is TRBJ2-4, with a tentative D call TRBD1 (5 bases). Germline V gives CDR1 ENHRY, CDR2 SYGVKD. There are 15 residues in the CDR3. Trimming removed 3 bases from V and 7 bases from J, with 16 bases in between. The CDR3: CAISDPRTSVNIQYF. In DNA, the CDR3 is TGTGCCATCAGTGATCCCCGGACATCCGTGAACATTCAGTACTTC.

The rearrangement links TRBV5-4 to TRBJ2-2; the D gene is possibly TRBD1 (6 bases). Between the trimmed V and J ends, which lost 4 bases and 3 bases, there was a span of 13 bases. Germline CDR1 and CDR2: SGHNT and YYREEE (reference sequence). This CDR3 region has 15 residues. The CDR3 DNA follows: TGTGCCAGCAGCCCAAACAGGGTTGACACCGGGGAGCTGTTTTTT. Translated, it gives CASSPNRVDTGELFF.

The V call is TRBV14, the J call TRBJ1-4; D is unclear. The CDR3 runs 12 residues. The germline gives CDR1 SGHDN, CDR2 FVKESK. The V and J ends lost 3 bases and 8 bases respectively, with 7 bases between them. Here the CDR3 DNA reads TGTGCCAGCAGCCAGGGAGGGGAAAAACTGTTTTTT. As protein: CASSQGGEKLFF. The full variable domain, in which reference TRBV14 and TRBJ1-4 provide the parts outside the CDR3, is EAGVTQFPSHSVIEKGQTVTLRCDPISGHDNLYWYRRVMGKEIKFLLHFVKESKQDESGMPNNRFLAERTGGTYSTLKVQPAELEDSGVYFCASSQGGEKLFFGSGTQLSVL.

V and J are TRBV19 and TRBJ2-3; 9 bases map to TRBD2. V was clipped by 3 bases and J by 3 bases; unmatched bases: 7. The length of the CDR3 is 16 residues. Germline V CDR1 and CDR2: LNHDA, SQIVND (reference sequence). The CDR3 region has the DNA TGTGCCAGTAGTATTTTGCCTAGCGGGGCGACAGATACGCAGTATTTT. This translates into CASSILPSGATDTQYF.

The V call is TRBV5-1, the J call TRBJ2-7, with 9 bases that match TRBD2. The germline V gene has CDR1 SGHRS and CDR2 YFSETQ. There are 13 residues in the CDR3. V trimming: 5 bases; J trimming: 6 bases; junction bases outside the gene matches: 6. The CDR3 here is CASSLAGRSEQYF. The CDR3 DNA sequence: TGCGCCAGCAGTCTAGCGGGAAGAAGCGAGCAGTACTTC.

This chain uses TRBV7-2 with TRBJ2-5; possibly TRBD1 for D (7 bases). V gave up 1 base and J gave up 6 bases, with 12 bases separating them. The germline V gene has CDR1 SGHTA and CDR2 FQGNSA. The CDR3 covers 14 residues. The CDR3 reads CASSLGGDSKTQYF. The CDR3 DNA reads as TGTGCCAGCAGCTTAGGGGGGGACAGCAAGACCCAGTACTTC.

This rearrangement joins TRBV7-8 to TRBJ2-2, with 7 nucleotides matching TRBD1. Germline loops: CDR1 SGHVS, CDR2 FQNEAQ. The CDR3 runs 15 residues. With 3 bases clipped from V and 4 bases from J, the junction kept 5 bases outside the gene matches. This CDR3 is CASSFGTASTGELFF. The CDR3 coding sequence is TGTGCCAGCAGCTTCGGGACAGCGAGCACCGGGGAGCTGTTTTTT.

V gene TRBV6-6 combines with J gene TRBJ2-2; D gene uncertain. V dropped 5 bases and J dropped 0 bases, with 10 bases sitting between them. This CDR3 has 15 amino acids. Germline CDR1 and CDR2: MNHNY and SVGAGI (reference sequence). CDR3 amino acids: CASSRGASNTGELFF. The CDR3 DNA follows: TGTGCCAGCAGTCGCGGAGCCTCGAACACCGGGGAGCTGTTTTTT.

This clone appeared once. The rearrangement links TRBV7-3 to TRBJ2-1, with 9 bases identical to TRBD2. The CDR3 has 16 residues. Germline V gives CDR1 SGHTA, CDR2 FQGTGA. Trimming took 4 bases from V and 4 from J; bases not matched to a gene: 8. The chain's CDR3 is CASSSTSGGIYNEQFF. CDR3 nucleotide sequence: TGTGCCAGCAGCTCGACTAGCGGAGGGATTTACAATGAGCAGTTCTTC.

CDR3 sequence: CASSTGGTEAFF. The DNA for the CDR3 is TGTGCCAGCAGCACCGGGGGGACTGAAGCTTTCTTT. This rearrangement joins TRBV7-3 to TRBJ1-1; the D gene is possibly TRBD1 (5 bases). Germline V gives CDR1 SGHTA, CDR2 FQGTGA. The CDR3 loop spans 12 amino acids. Trimming cost V 5 bases and J 5 bases, with 9 bases left between them.